This T cell receptor (beta chain) was documented in a study of cytomegalovirus exposure and HLA in healthy donors. The method was immunoSEQ multiplex PCR; TCRdb's version includes in-frame clones alone and lacks a portion of them. The sample has 100,000 or so clones, roughly 86% seen once; the top ten hold roughly 4.2%. General study results and limits: It was 150 to 200 TCR beta chains that were listed as cytomegalovirus-associated.

The sample holds one count of this clone. Its antigen is still unknown. The CDR3 loop spans 13 amino acids. The V gene lost 6 bases and the J gene lost 5 bases, with 13 bases spanning the gap. Germline CDR1 KGHSH, CDR2 LQKENI. This clonotype was sampled from a woman under 30 in good health and CMV-seropositive. The chain is built from TRBV18 and TRBJ2-5; TRBD1 might be the D (5 bases). The sequenced sample consisted of PBMCs. In DNA, the CDR3 is TGTGCCAGCTCGCTAAAAAAGGGGGAGACCCAGTACTTC. Its protein product is CASSLKKGETQYF. The entire variable domain, with the rest obtained from reference TRBV18 and TRBJ2-5, is as follows: NAGVMQNPRHLVRRRGQEARLRCSPMKGHSHVYWYRQLPEEGLKFMVYLQKENIIDESGMPKERFSAEFPKEGPSILRIQQVVRGDSAAYFCASSLKKGETQYFGPGTRLLVL.